What follows are 10 T cell receptor beta chains derived from one specimen sequenced in a study of control samples from healthy donors and cancer patients. Assay: immunoSEQ multiplex PCR; the TCRdb copy retains only in-frame clones and omits some. The table has about 98,000 clones, around 80% seen once. Sequencing used blood. Receptor source: a man between 60 and 70 years old in good health.

The chain employs TRBV29-1 and TRBJ1-1, with D possibly being TRBD1 (5 bases). Trimming left V 6 bases short and J 5 bases short, with 16 bases between. The CDR3 consists of 13 residues. Germline V gene sequence: CDR1 SQVTM, CDR2 ANQGSEA. The CDR3 nucleotides read TGCAGCGTGAGACAGAAGATAGAGACTGAAGCTTTCTTT. Its translation: CSVRQKIETEAFF.

This clone showed up just a few times. The V gene is TRBV4-2, the J gene TRBJ2-5; no clear D. The CDR3 covers 15 residues. Germline V gives CDR1 LGHNA, CDR2 YNFKEQ. Trimming took 0 bases from V and 5 from J, leaving 13 bases between them. As DNA, the CDR3 is TGTGCCAGCAGCCAAGATGCTACGAGGACGGAGACCCAGTACTTC. As protein: CASSQDATRTETQYF.

This sequence joins TRBV6-5 and TRBJ1-3, with 7 nucleotides matching TRBD1. This CDR3 comprises 15 residues. V trimming: 6 bases; J trimming: 0 bases; junction bases outside the gene matches: 5. Looked up from germline, CDR1 is MNHEY and CDR2 is SVGAGI. CDR3 coding DNA: TGTGCCAGCAGAGACAGGGAGACCTCTGGAAACACCATATATTTT. As protein: CASRDRETSGNTIYF.

This clone came up a few times. This chain links TRBV5-1 with TRBJ2-2, with D unclear. The CDR3 is 13 residues long. With 1 base removed from V and 6 bases from J, the gap between germline ends came to 7 bases. Germline lookup yields CDR1 SGHRS and CDR2 YFSETQ. The CDR3 nucleotides are TGCGCCAGCAGCTTGAAGGGCTCCGGGGAGCTGTTTTTT. Amino acid sequence: CASSLKGSGELFF.

The rearrangement uses TRBV19 and TRBJ1-5; 7 bases are a match to TRBD1. Germline CDR1 and CDR2: LNHDA and SQIVND (reference sequence). J lost 7 bases, V lost 5 bases, and 8 bases had no gene match. This CDR3 has 14 residues. CDR3 amino acids: CASSVNRGGQPQHF. CDR3 nucleotides: TGTGCCAGTAGTGTAAACAGGGGAGGACAGCCCCAGCATTTT.

The V and J genes are TRBV28 and TRBJ2-1, with 8 bases identical to TRBD2. Looked up from germline, CDR1 is MDHEN and CDR2 is SYDVKM. CDR3 length: 15 amino acids. Unmatched junction bases numbered 10, after V lost 6 bases and J lost 6 bases. CDR3 region: CASSEAGAGLNEQFF. DNA for the CDR3: TGTGCCAGCAGCGAAGCGGGAGCCGGTCTCAATGAGCAGTTCTTC.

The chain is built from TRBV7-8 and TRBJ2-3; D remains ambiguous. Germline lookup yields CDR1 SGHVS and CDR2 FQNEAQ. The CDR3 sequence is 13 residues long. The ends were cut back, 6 bases at V and 2 bases at J, with 9 bases in the middle. The CDR3 coding sequence is TGTGCCAGCAGTAGGGATTACACAGATACGCAGTATTTT. This gives the protein CASSRDYTDTQYF.

The chain links TRBV6-2 or TRBV6-3 to TRBJ2-1, with 10 bases matching TRBD2. With V trimmed by 5 bases and J by 2 bases, 0 bases remained unmatched. Germline V gives CDR1 MNHEY, CDR2 SVGEGT. The length of the CDR3 is 14 residues. CDR3 nucleotide sequence: TGTGCCAGCAGTACTAGCGGGACCTACAATGAGCAGTTCTTC. This sequence encodes CASSTSGTYNEQFF.

Concerning this clone itself: A clone one base away is much larger, so this may be a read error. Other DNA sequences of this sample code for an identical CDR3. CDR3 in amino acids: CSASLEGVTYGYTF. The CDR3 region has the DNA TGCAGTGCTAGTCTGGAGGGAGTAACCTATGGCTACACCTTC. The chain joins TRBV20-1 to TRBJ1-2; D not certain. Deletions cut 3 bases from V and 4 bases from J, with 15 bases between. The germline V gene encodes CDR1 DFQATT and CDR2 SNEGSKA (reference sequence). This CDR3 has 14 amino acids.

The genes are TRBV7-8 and TRBJ1-4; 7 nucleotides agree with TRBD1. Germline assignment: CDR1 SGHVS and CDR2 FQNEAQ. Trimming cost V 4 bases and J 0 bases; bases outside gene matches: 11. The CDR3 extends over 18 amino acids. CDR3 nucleotides: TGTGCCAGCAGCTCCCGGACAGGACCGACTGCAACTAATGAAAAACTGTTTTTT. Protein: CASSSRTGPTATNEKLFF.